These T cell receptor beta chains were read from a single sample in a study of regulatory T cells in long-lasting Graves disease. TCRdb re-called the multiplex PCR reads with MiXCR, one entry per CDR3 protein. The profile shows 310,000 or so distinct CDR3 sequences, 15% to 20% of them singletons. The sequenced sample was peripheral blood mononuclear cells (PBMCs), obtained when the disease was refractory, from a patient treated with antithyroid drugs. The receptors here all came from a female donor with Graves disease. Each CDR3 is given with its conserved first and last residue. D genes are given only for firm matches. Rows may omit the clone size; those that give it use once, few, many or a size class.

V gene,D gene,J gene,clone size,CDR3 protein,CDR3 DNA
TRBV29-1,TRBD1,TRBJ1-2,many,CSVPTGYGGYTF,TGCAGCGTACCGACAGGGTATGGTGGCTACACCTTC
TRBV28,TRBD2,TRBJ2-7,many,CASSLGPRRELIYEQYF,TGTGCCAGCAGTTTAGGTCCCAGGCGGGAGCTAATCTACGAGCAGTACTTC
TRBV6-5,.,TRBJ2-2,.,CATDTPSKGTGELFF,TGTGCCACAGATACTCCCAGCAAGGGCACCGGGGAGCTGTTTTTT
TRBV19,TRBD1,TRBJ1-3,.,CASSTTSTGGNTIYF,TGTGCCAGTAGTACGACCTCGACAGGGGGAAACACCATATATTTT
TRBV5-8,.,TRBJ1-1,many,CASSLEYLRNTEAFF,TGTGCCAGCAGCTTGGAATATCTAAGGAACACTGAAGCTTTCTTT
TRBV6-5,.,TRBJ1-3,few,CASSYFSTSGNTIYF,TGTGCCAGCAGTTATTTCTCCACCTCTGGAAACACCATATATTTT
TRBV18,.,TRBJ2-5,few,CASSRNQETQYF,TGTGCCAGCTCTCGGAACCAAGAGACCCAGTACTTC
TRBV12-3/TRBV12-4,TRBD1,TRBJ1-5,many,CASSPHGGQMSNQPQHF,TGTGCCAGCAGCCCCCACGGGGGACAGATGAGTAATCAGCCCCAGCATTTT
TRBV12-3/TRBV12-4,.,TRBJ1-1,many,CASSRGGRTEAFF,TGTGCCAGCAGTCGGGGCGGTAGGACTGAAGCTTTCTTT
TRBV11-3,TRBD1,TRBJ1-4,many,CASSRGTGSGEKLFF,TGTGCCAGCAGCCGGGGGACAGGGAGCGGTGAAAAACTGTTTTTT
TRBV25-1,.,TRBJ1-2,.,CASSASKLYGYTF,TGTGCCAGCAGTGCTTCGAAGCTCTATGGCTACACCTTC
TRBV3-1,.,TRBJ1-1,.,CASSVGRVNTEAFF,TGTGCCAGCAGCGTGGGGAGGGTGAACACTGAAGCTTTCTTT
TRBV3-1,.,TRBJ2-5,many,CASSQEETQYF,TGTGCCAGCAGCCAAGAAGAGACCCAGTACTTC
TRBV5-1,TRBD1,TRBJ2-6,few,CASTRDRENTGANVLTF,TGCGCCAGCACCCGGGACAGGGAAAATACCGGGGCCAACGTCCTGACTTTC
TRBV11-2,TRBD1,TRBJ2-7,.,CASSYGQGAYEQYF,TGTGCCAGCAGTTACGGACAGGGGGCCTACGAGCAGTACTTC
TRBV20-1,.,TRBJ1-1,many,CSAESAGGTEAFF,TGCAGTGCTGAGAGTGCCGGGGGGACTGAAGCTTTCTTT
TRBV6-5,.,TRBJ2-6,.,CASSYSIRASSGANVLTF,TGTGCCAGCAGTTACTCCATTCGTGCCAGCTCTGGGGCCAACGTCCTGACTTTC
TRBV4-3,.,TRBJ1-4,many,CASSQDGDTVPGEKLFF,TGCGCCAGCAGCCAAGATGGGGACACGGTTCCTGGTGAAAAACTGTTTTTT
TRBV12-3/TRBV12-4,.,TRBJ2-6,many,CASSETISGANVLTF,TGTGCCAGCAGTGAGACTATCTCTGGGGCCAACGTCCTGACTTTC
TRBV7-2,TRBD1,TRBJ2-6,many,CASSLARGQTVSGANVLTF,TGTGCCAGCAGCTTAGCCCGGGGACAGACCGTCTCTGGGGCCAACGTCCTGACTTTC
TRBV2,TRBD1,TRBJ1-5,many,CASSAGQGPSKPQHF,TGTGCCAGCAGTGCCGGACAGGGTCCGTCGAAGCCCCAGCATTTT
TRBV28,.,TRBJ1-1,many,CASAPHGMNTEAFF,TGTGCCTCGGCGCCCCATGGGATGAACACTGAAGCTTTCTTT
TRBV28,.,TRBJ1-1,many,CASSPIRNTEAFF,TGTGCCAGCAGTCCCATCAGAAACACTGAAGCTTTCTTT
TRBV18,.,TRBJ1-4,many,CASSPRGRGEKLFF,TGTGCCAGCTCACCACGGGGGCGCGGGGAAAAACTGTTTTTT
TRBV28,TRBD1,TRBJ1-1,.,CASIPRGLYTEAFF,TGTGCCAGTATCCCCAGGGGGCTGTACACTGAAGCTTTCTTT
TRBV7-9,TRBD1,TRBJ1-4,few,CASSSTRRQGQKLFF,TGTGCCAGCAGCTCGACCCGGCGACAGGGACAGAAACTGTTTTTT
TRBV12-3/TRBV12-4,.,TRBJ1-5,many,CASSLAGANQPQHF,TGTGCCAGCAGCCTAGCAGGGGCGAACCAGCCCCAGCATTTT
TRBV3-1,.,TRBJ2-5,many,CASSQHPGSPETQYF,TGTGCCAGCAGCCAACATCCAGGAAGTCCGGAGACCCAGTACTTC
TRBV29-1,TRBD2,TRBJ2-7,many,CSVAPLAGRSYEQYF,TGCAGCGTTGCCCCACTAGCGGGACGCTCCTACGAGCAGTACTTC
TRBV20-1,TRBD1,TRBJ1-2,many,CSASGTGYGGYTF,TGCAGTGCTTCCGGGACAGGGTATGGTGGCTACACCTTC
TRBV12-5,TRBD2,TRBJ2-7,.,CASGLVGGLAQYF,TGTGCTAGTGGTTTGGTTGGGGGACTAGCGCAATACTTC
TRBV3-1,TRBD2,TRBJ2-7,.,CASSQVAGGRTYEQCF,TGTGCCAGCAGCCAAGTAGCGGGCGGGAGAACCTACGAACAGTGCTTC
TRBV12-3/TRBV12-4,.,TRBJ1-2,.,CASSAHRDSDDYGYTF,TGTGCCAGCAGTGCTCATAGGGACTCGGACGACTATGGCTACACCTTC
TRBV6-1,.,TRBJ2-6,.,CASRTGSSGANVLTF,TGTGCCAGCAGAACCGGTAGCTCTGGGGCCAACGTCCTGACTTTC
TRBV19,.,TRBJ1-1,many,CASSIWVSVTEAFF,TGTGCCAGTAGTATTTGGGTTTCGGTCACTGAAGCTTTCTTT
TRBV7-9,.,TRBJ1-1,.,CASSLAPPEAFF,TGTGCCAGCAGCTTAGCCCCCCCTGAAGCTTTCTTT
TRBV7-9,.,TRBJ1-1,many,CASSFRGGNTEAFF,TGTGCCAGCAGCTTCAGGGGAGGGAACACTGAAGCTTTCTTT
TRBV28,TRBD2,TRBJ2-1,few,CASSFKREMVNEQFF,TGTGCCAGCAGTTTTAAGCGGGAGATGGTCAATGAGCAGTTCTTC
TRBV7-3,.,TRBJ1-6,few,CASSLRGADSPLHF,TGTGCCAGCAGCTTACGGGGGGCCGATTCACCCCTCCACTTT
TRBV18,TRBD1,TRBJ2-5,many,CASSPRDSQQETQYF,TGTGCCAGCTCACCAAGGGACAGCCAACAAGAGACCCAGTACTTC
TRBV2,.,TRBJ1-2,many,CASKGSLLNYGYTF,TGTGCCAGCAAGGGCAGTCTGCTTAACTATGGCTACACCTTC
TRBV7-9,.,TRBJ1-4,few,CASSLEGRGWEKLFF,TGTGCCAGCAGCTTGGAGGGTAGGGGCTGGGAAAAACTGTTTTTT
TRBV2,.,TRBJ2-2,few,CASTLVPPGGELFF,TGTGCCAGCACTCTCGTTCCCCCCGGGGGGGAGCTGTTTTTT
TRBV18,.,TRBJ2-2,.,CASSPVGQTNTGELFF,TGTGCCAGCTCACCAGTAGGACAGACTAACACCGGGGAGCTGTTTTTT
TRBV19,.,TRBJ1-6,.,CASSPAGAWPSPLHF,TGTGCCAGTAGTCCGGCGGGGGCATGGCCTTCACCCCTCCACTTT
TRBV7-9,.,TRBJ1-5,.,CASSPAGDNSNQPQHF,TGTGCCAGCAGCCCAGCCGGGGACAATAGCAATCAGCCCCAGCATTTT
TRBV18,.,TRBJ2-5,many,CASSPHRQETQYF,TGTGCCAGCTCACCACACAGACAAGAGACCCAGTACTTC
TRBV7-2,TRBD2,TRBJ2-1,many,CASSFAGTRGFF,TGTGCCAGCAGCTTCGCTGGGACTAGGGGGTTCTTC
TRBV10-2,TRBD2,TRBJ2-4,few,CASSRLAGARRGQNIQYF,TGCGCCAGCAGTAGACTAGCGGGAGCGAGAAGGGGTCAAAACATTCAGTACTTC
TRBV28,.,TRBJ1-2,many,CASMRGRAGSYGYTF,TGTGCCAGCATGAGGGGCAGGGCAGGGAGCTATGGCTACACCTTC
TRBV5-6,.,TRBJ1-6,.,CASSLPGGEPLHF,TGTGCCAGCAGCCTACCTGGGGGGGAACCCCTCCACTTT
TRBV20-1,TRBD2,TRBJ2-7,.,CSANSGSTYEQYF,TGCAGTGCTAATAGCGGGAGCACCTACGAGCAGTACTTC
TRBV7-2,TRBD1,TRBJ1-1,few,CASSLDRGRTEAFF,TGTGCCAGCAGCCTTGACAGGGGCAGGACTGAAGCTTTCTTT